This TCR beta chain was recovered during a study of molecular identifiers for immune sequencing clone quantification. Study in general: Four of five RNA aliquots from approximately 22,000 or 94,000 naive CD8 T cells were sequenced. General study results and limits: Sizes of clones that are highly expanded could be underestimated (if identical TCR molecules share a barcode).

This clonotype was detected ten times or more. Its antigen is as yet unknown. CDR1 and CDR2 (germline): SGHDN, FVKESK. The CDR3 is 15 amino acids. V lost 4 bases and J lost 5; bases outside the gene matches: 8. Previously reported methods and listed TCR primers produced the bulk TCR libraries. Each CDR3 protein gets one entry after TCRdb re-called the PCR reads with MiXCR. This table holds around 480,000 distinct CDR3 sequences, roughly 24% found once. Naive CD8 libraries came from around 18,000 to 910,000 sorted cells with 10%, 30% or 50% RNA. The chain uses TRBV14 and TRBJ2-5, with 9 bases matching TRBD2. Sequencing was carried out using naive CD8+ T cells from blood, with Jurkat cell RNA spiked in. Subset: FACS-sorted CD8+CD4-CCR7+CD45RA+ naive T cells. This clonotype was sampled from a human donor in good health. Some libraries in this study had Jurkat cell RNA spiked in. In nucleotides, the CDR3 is TGTGCCAGCAGCCCCGGGACTAGCTCAGCCGAGACCCAGTACTTC. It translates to CASSPGTSSAETQYF.